Following are 7 T cell receptor beta chains from one sample sequenced in a study of PD-1 blockade in classical Hodgkin lymphoma. Assay: immunoSEQ multiplex PCR; the TCRdb copy retains only in-frame clones and omits some. The table lists roughly 23,000 clones, approximately 92% of them singletons. As for time point: newly diagnosed, previously untreated cHL patient sample. CD4+ T cells were purified from thawed PBMCs by magnetic negative selection. The sample was CD4+ T cells from blood. The receptors derive from a human donor with classical Hodgkin lymphoma.

This chain uses TRBV7-2 with TRBJ2-5; D is possibly TRBD2 (6 bases). There are 16 residues in the CDR3. V lost 5 bases to trimming and J lost 2 bases, with 18 bases between them. Germline V gives CDR1 SGHTA, CDR2 FQGNSA. The CDR3 region has the DNA TGTGCCAGCAGCCTTGGGGGGAACAGAATACAAGAGACCCAGTACTTC. It specifies CASSLGGNRIQETQYF.

The rearrangement links TRBV11-2 to TRBJ1-4, with D unresolved. In germline, CDR1 is SGHAT, CDR2 FQNNGV. V was pared by 2 bases and J by 8 bases, with 12 bases between. This CDR3 region has 14 residues. The DNA for the CDR3 is TGTGCCAGCAGCTTAATGGGGTTAAAAGAAAAACTGTTTTTT. It codes for CASSLMGLKEKLFF.

DNA for the CDR3: TGTGCCAGCAGCGTCGCAGGGACAACTAATGAAAAACTGTTTTTT. Translated: CASSVAGTTNEKLFF. The V gene is TRBV7-2, the J gene TRBJ1-4; TRBD1 is a possible D gene (5 bases). Germline-derived CDR1 and CDR2 are SGHTA and FQGNSA. The V gene lost 5 bases and the J gene lost 0 bases, with 10 bases spanning the gap. The CDR3 consists of 15 residues. Full variable domain (remainder filled in from reference TRBV7-2 and TRBJ1-4): GAGVSQSPSNKVTEKGKDVELRCDPISGHTALYWYRQSLGQGLEFLIYFQGNSAPDKSGLPSDRFSAERTGGSVSTLTIQRTQQEDSAVYLCASSVAGTTNEKLFFGSGTQLSVL.

V is TRBV4-2 and J is TRBJ1-1; D is perhaps TRBD1 (6 bases). From germline, CDR1 is LGHNA and CDR2 YNFKEQ. The CDR3 loop spans 14 amino acids. V was shortened by 5 bases and J by 4 bases, with 14 bases between the two germline ends. The DNA for the CDR3 is TGTGCCAGCAGCTTAAAGGGGGGGGGCACTGAAGCTTTCTTT. Its translation is CASSLKGGGTEAFF.

V gene TRBV7-6 combines with J gene TRBJ2-5, with D tentatively TRBD1 (6 bases). The CDR3 runs to 12 residues. Trimming cost V 5 bases and J 5 bases, with 9 bases left between them. Germline CDR1 is SGHVS and CDR2 is FNYEAQ. The CDR3 DNA sequence: TGTGCCAGCAGCCCGCAGGGGGAGACCCAGTACTTC. Translation: CASSPQGETQYF.

The genes are TRBV4-1 and TRBJ2-7, with 12 nucleotides matching TRBD2. Germline V gene sequence: CDR1 MGHRA, CDR2 YSYEKL. The trim removed 3 bases at V and 1 base at J, leaving 4 bases unmatched. The CDR3 sequence is 16 residues long. In DNA form, the CDR3 reads TGCGCCAGCAGCCAGATTGGGACTAGCGGGTCCTACGAGCAGTACTTC. Amino acids: CASSQIGTSGSYEQYF.

The chain couples TRBV30 to TRBJ2-1; 14 nucleotides agree with TRBD2. The J segment lost 4 bases and the V segment lost 1 base, leaving 0 bases of the junction unmatched. CDR3 size: 15 residues. Germline CDR1 and CDR2: GTSNPN and SVGIG (reference sequence). In DNA, the CDR3 is TGTGCCTGGAGTGGACTAGCGGGGGGGTACAATGAGCAGTTCTTC. This encodes CAWSGLAGGYNEQFF. Full variable domain (rest looked up from reference TRBV30 and TRBJ2-1): SQTIHQWPATLVQPVGSPLSLECTVEGTSNPNLYWYRQAAGRGLQLLFYSVGIGQISSEVPQNLSASRPQDRQFILSSKKLLLSDSGFYLCAWSGLAGGYNEQFFGPGTRLTVL.